The subject of this entry is one T cell receptor beta chain. Its matching antigen is unknown. Some clones are missing from TCRdb's copy, which holds only in-frame ones; the method was immunoSEQ multiplex PCR. Of around 85,000 clones in the sample, more than 80% were seen once. The source of the sample is a study of OX40 agonist ivuxolimab in advanced cancers. The study's findings and limits: The antigen specificity of the peripheral T cells (those that were expanded) was not determined.

Individuals having autoimmune disease history or systemic immunosuppression were not enrolled. The CDR3 covers 15 residues. The germline V and J ends were trimmed by 0 bases and 2 bases, with 10 bases remaining between them. Germline lookup yields CDR1 SGDLS and CDR2 YYNGEE. This TCR was recovered from an adult with an advanced solid tumor such as melanoma, head and neck, liver or kidney cancer. The chain has TRBV9 and TRBJ2-3; TRBD1 is a possible D gene (6 bases). Sequenced material: CD4+ or CD8+ T cells sorted from blood, taken in a trial of the OX40 agonist ivuxolimab. In DNA, the CDR3 is TGTGCCAGCAGCGTAGGTGGGGGCTTCACAGATACGCAGTATTTT. This codes for CASSVGGGFTDTQYF.